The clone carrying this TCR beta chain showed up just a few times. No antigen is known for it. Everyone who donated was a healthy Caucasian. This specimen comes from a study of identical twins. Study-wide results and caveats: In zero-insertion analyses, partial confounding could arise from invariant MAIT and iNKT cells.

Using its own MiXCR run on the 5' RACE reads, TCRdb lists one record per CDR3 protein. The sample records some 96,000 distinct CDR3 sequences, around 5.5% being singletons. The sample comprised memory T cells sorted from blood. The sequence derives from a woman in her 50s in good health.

The CDR3: CASRELAGDYNEQFF. The CDR3 nucleotides are TGTGCCAGCAGGGAGCTAGCGGGGGATTACAATGAGCAGTTCTTC. The chain recombines TRBV2 with TRBJ2-1, with 10 bases fitting TRBD2. From germline, CDR1 is SNHLY and CDR2 FYNNEI. With 6 bases clipped from V and 4 bases from J, the junction kept 6 bases outside the gene matches. The CDR3 contains 15 residues.